Each of the 4 T cell receptor beta chains below was sequenced from the same sample in a study of spatial heterogeneity in lung cancer. Time point noted: blood at routine non-recurrence follow-up after resection. Unsorted tumor, nontumor lung tissue or cryopreserved PBMC supplied the whole RNA. TCRdb re-called the 5' RACE reads through MiXCR, storing one row per CDR3 protein. Of 25,000 to 30,000 distinct CDR3 sequences detected, 5% to 6% appear once; the ten largest clones hold 22%. The sequenced sample was PBMCs, obtained at follow-up. Receptors were obtained from a male donor with early-stage non-small cell lung cancer.

V and J are TRBV6-5 and TRBJ2-2, with D perhaps being TRBD1 or TRBD2 (5 bases each). Trimming shortened V by 5 bases and J by 4 bases, and 11 bases separated the two germline ends. The CDR3 extends over 14 amino acids. Germline lookup yields CDR1 MNHEY and CDR2 SVGAGI. CDR3 residues: CASSVRDATGELFF. The CDR3 nucleotides read TGTGCCAGCAGTGTCCGGGACGCCACCGGGGAGCTGTTTTTT.

This clonotype was seen repeatedly, ten times or more. The chain combines TRBV5-5 with TRBJ2-7, with TRBD1 matching 7 bases. The CDR3 runs to 12 residues. With V trimmed by 4 bases and J by 7 bases, 5 bases remained unmatched. Germline CDR1 is SGHKS and CDR2 is YYEKEE (reference sequence). This chain's CDR3 is CASSTGVREQYV. The DNA of the CDR3 is TGTGCCAGCAGCACAGGGGTGAGGGAGCAGTACGTC.

This CDR3 is CASTITGRGAPYEQYF. The CDR3 nucleotides are TGTGCCAGCACCATCACAGGGAGAGGGGCCCCCTACGAGCAGTACTTC. The chain carries TRBV6-6 and TRBJ2-7, with D maybe TRBD1 (6 bases). This CDR3 has 16 residues. V lost 7 bases and J 2 bases, leaving 21 bases between the germline ends. Germline assignment: CDR1 MNHNY and CDR2 SVGAGI (reference sequence).

This clonotype has a handful of counts. The chain combines TRBV19 with TRBJ1-6, with D hard to call. CDR3 length equals 18 residues. V was clipped by 7 bases and J by 7 bases, with 26 bases between them. Germline V CDR1 and CDR2: LNHDA, SQIVND (reference sequence). CDR3 loop: CASTTDFMGLTPNSPLHF. Here the CDR3 DNA reads TGTGCCAGTACAACAGATTTTATGGGCCTCACCCCGAATTCACCCCTCCACTTT.